These 26 T cell receptor beta chains originate from one sample sequenced in a study of cytomegalovirus exposure and HLA in healthy donors. PCR employed 60 Vbeta and 13 Jbeta primers. Assay used: immunoSEQ multiplex PCR; TCRdb lists only in-frame clones, some missing. In the table there are over 150,000 clones, about 78% of which are singletons. The material sequenced was PBMCs. These receptors were taken from a woman between 45 and 60 years old in good health and CMV-seropositive.

In its sample, this clone was seen once. The rearrangement uses TRBV5-1 and TRBJ2-2; the D gene is possibly TRBD1 (6 bases). Germline CDR1 and CDR2: SGHRS and YFSETQ. Trimming cost V 3 bases and J 1 base, with 7 bases left between them. This CDR3 is built from 14 residues. CDR3 amino acids: CASSSQGNTGELFF. CDR3 sequence (DNA): TGCGCCAGCAGCTCACAGGGGAACACCGGGGAGCTGTTTTTT.

In the case of this clone: A read error may produce the germline difference seen at one junction end. This chain links TRBV7-9 with TRBJ2-1, with 15 bases matching TRBD2. Germline V gene sequence: CDR1 SEHNR, CDR2 FQNEAQ (reference sequence). The CDR3 extends over 16 amino acids. The CDR3 sequence is CSSSLGTSGGRNEQFF. In DNA form, the CDR3 reads TGTTCCAGCAGCTTAGGGACTAGCGGGGGGCGCAATGAGCAGTTCTTC.

CDR3 nucleotide sequence: TGTGCCAGCAGCAGGGGGGACAGGGGGCATCAGCCCCAGCATTTT. Translation gives CASSRGDRGHQPQHF. The chain carries TRBV21-1 and TRBJ1-5; the table's D call of TRBD1 was not tested on the DNA. TRBV21-1 is termed a pseudogene. This CDR3 is 15 amino acids long.

The gene calls are TRBV1 and TRBJ2-3; TRBD2 is the table's D call and was not checked against the DNA. TRBV1 is designated a pseudogene. This CDR3 has 17 residues. In DNA, the CDR3 is TGCACCAGCAGCCAAGATAAGCGGGGAACTAGCACAGATACGCAGTATTTT. It specifies CTSSQDKRGTSTDTQYF.

The chain couples TRBV7-8 to TRBJ2-6; the D gene is possibly TRBD2 (6 bases). Germline V gene data show CDR1 as SGHVS and CDR2 as FQNEAQ. Trimming cost V 1 base and J 0 bases, with 16 bases left between them. The CDR3 is 19 amino acids. Here the CDR3 reads CASSLVRTGVDSGANVLTF. In DNA form, the CDR3 reads TGTGCCAGCAGCTTAGTACGTACGGGGGTGGACTCTGGGGCCAACGTCCTGACTTTC.

In DNA, the CDR3 is TGTGCCAGCAGTGCTTCGGGGGTTGGGTATGGCTACACCTTC. This translates into CASSASGVGYGYTF. The J gene is TRBJ1-2, the V gene TRBV6-5, with D perhaps TRBD1 (5 bases). The CDR3 is 14 amino acids. V lost 5 bases and J 5 bases, leaving 15 bases between the germline ends. Germline lookup yields CDR1 MNHEY and CDR2 SVGAGI.

V gene TRBV2 combines with J gene TRBJ2-7, with 9 bases that match TRBD1. The V segment lost 6 bases and the J segment 7 bases; nucleotides outside the gene matches: 7. CDR3 length: 13 amino acids. Germline V gene sequence: CDR1 SNHLY, CDR2 FYNNEI. The CDR3 bases are TGTGCCAGCAGCCCGGACAGGGGCCGGGAGCAGTACTTC. Its protein is CASSPDRGREQYF.

This chain joins TRBV5-6 and TRBJ2-1; possibly TRBD2 for D (7 bases). Per the germline V gene, CDR1 is SGHDT and CDR2 is YYEEEE. V lost 4 bases to trimming and J lost 9 bases, with 11 bases between them. CDR3 length: 12 residues. CDR3: CASSEGGGEQFF. The CDR3 nucleotides read TGTGCCAGCAGCGAGGGGGGGGGTGAGCAGTTCTTC.

This clone has more than one count but fewer than ten. The J gene is TRBJ2-7, the V gene TRBV6-6; 10 bases match TRBD2. Germline V lookup: CDR1 MNHNY, CDR2 SVGAGI (reference sequence). J gave up 2 bases and V 6 bases, and 7 bases lay outside the gene matches. The CDR3 has 15 amino acids. CDR3 DNA sequence: TGTGCCAGCAGCCCAGCACTAGCGGGGACCTACGAGCAGTACTTC. Its translation: CASSPALAGTYEQYF.

This clone was recorded only once. J is TRBJ1-4 and V is TRBV14; D possibly corresponds to TRBD1 (5 bases). V was cut by 5 bases and J by 7 bases, with 23 bases left in between. Per the germline V gene, CDR1 is SGHDN and CDR2 is FVKESK. The CDR3 consists of 17 residues. The CDR3 loop reads CASSYKGFAGIFEKLFF. CDR3 DNA sequence: TGTGCCAGCAGCTACAAAGGGTTCGCAGGGATTTTTGAAAAACTGTTTTTT.

The chain has TRBV18 and TRBJ1-1; 7 positions agree with TRBD1. With 4 bases clipped from V and 1 base from J, the junction kept 3 bases outside the gene matches. The V gene's germline CDR1 is KGHSH and CDR2 LQKENI. The CDR3 is 14 amino acids. The CDR3 DNA reads as TGTGCCAGCTCACAACAGGGGCAGAACACTGAAGCTTTCTTT. Its protein is CASSQQGQNTEAFF.

The V and J genes are TRBV7-9 and TRBJ1-2, with D tentatively TRBD1 (5 bases). Germline CDR1 reads SEHNR; CDR2 reads FQNEAQ (reference sequence). This CDR3 spans 15 amino acids. The germline V and J ends were trimmed by 0 bases and 2 bases, with 10 bases remaining between them. As DNA, the CDR3 is TGTGCCAGCAGCTTAGCACCCGGGGGGAACTATGGCTACACCTTC. This gives the protein CASSLAPGGNYGYTF. The variable domain in full, completed from reference TRBV7-9 and TRBJ1-2, reads DTGVSQNPRHKITKRGQNVTFRCDPISEHNRLYWYRQTLGQGPEFLTYFQNEAQLEKSRLLSDRFSAERPKGSFSTLEIQRTEQGDSAMYLCASSLAPGGNYGYTFGSGTRLTVV.

V usage is TRBV5-4 and J usage is TRBJ1-4; D is unresolved. The V gene's germline CDR1 is SGHNT and CDR2 YYREEE (reference sequence). The CDR3 contains 13 residues. With 0 bases removed from V and 8 bases from J, the gap between germline ends came to 8 bases. The CDR3 region is CASSLDPGEKLFF. The CDR3, as DNA: TGTGCCAGCAGCTTGGATCCAGGAGAAAAACTGTTTTTT.

V usage is TRBV9 and J usage is TRBJ2-2; D is uncertain. V was trimmed by 0 bases and J by 7 bases, leaving 10 bases between them. Germline lookup yields CDR1 SGDLS and CDR2 YYNGEE. The CDR3 sequence is 14 residues long. DNA of the CDR3: TGTGCCAGCAGCGTAGCTGATCTGAGCGGGGAGCTGTTTTTT. It translates to CASSVADLSGELFF.

This chain joins TRBV6-4 and TRBJ2-1; the match to TRBD2 covers 8 bases. The CDR3 is made up of 14 amino acids. V lost 0 bases, J lost 11 bases, and 6 bases stayed unmatched. Germline V gene data show CDR1 as MRHNA and CDR2 as SNTAGT. The CDR3, as DNA: TGTGCCAGCAGTGACTCGGCCGGGGGGGCTAAGCAGTTCTTC. Translated, it gives CASSDSAGGAKQFF.

This chain links TRBV7-8 with TRBJ2-7; the D gene is possibly TRBD1 (5 bases). V was shortened by 1 base and J by 2 bases, with 9 bases between the two germline ends. CDR1 is SGHVS, CDR2 FQNEAQ, per germline. The CDR3 is 14 amino acids. The CDR3 region has the DNA TGTGCCAGCAGCTTAGTAGTCAGGGCCTACGAGCAGTACTTC. It yields the protein CASSLVVRAYEQYF.

This clone was picked up a small number of times. The chain uses TRBV6-1 and TRBJ1-2, with a weak D call TRBD1 (5 bases). Trimming pared 1 base from V and 8 bases from J, leaving 11 bases between. This CDR3 is 13 amino acids long. From germline, CDR1 is MNHNS and CDR2 SASEGT. CDR3 coding DNA: TGTGCCAGCAGTGAAGAATGGGGGGGAGGCTACACCTTC. This gives the protein CASSEEWGGGYTF.

The chain has TRBV5-1 and TRBJ1-5; no clear D. The germline V gene has CDR1 SGHRS and CDR2 YFSETQ. This CDR3 has 13 residues. Trimming pared 5 bases from V and 1 base from J, leaving 7 bases between. CDR3 coding DNA: TGCGCCAGCAGGGTCGCGAGCAATCAGCCCCAGCATTTT. It translates to CASRVASNQPQHF. Full variable domain (outside the CDR3, taken from reference TRBV5-1 and TRBJ1-5): KAGVTQTPRYLIKTRGQQVTLSCSPISGHRSVSWYQQTPGQGLQFLFEYFSETQRNKGNFPGRFSGRQFSNSRSEMNVSTLELGDSALYLCASRVASNQPQHFGDGTRLSIL.

The rearrangement links TRBV4-1 to TRBJ2-2; 10 nucleotides align to TRBD2. The trim removed 4 bases at V and 4 bases at J, leaving 9 bases unmatched. The CDR3 loop spans 17 amino acids. The V gene's germline CDR1 is MGHRA and CDR2 YSYEKL. The CDR3 DNA sequence: TGCGCCAGCAGCCCTTGGGGGATAGCGGGGGGCACCGGGGAGCTGTTTTTT. It yields the protein CASSPWGIAGGTGELFF.

The chain links TRBV4-2 to TRBJ1-1; D ambiguous. This CDR3 contains 15 residues. V lost 2 bases and J 0 bases, leaving 10 bases between the germline ends. Per the germline V gene, CDR1 is LGHNA and CDR2 is YNFKEQ. The DNA of the CDR3 is TGTGCCAGCAGCCAACGAACAGCCCTGAACACTGAAGCTTTCTTT. Protein sequence: CASSQRTALNTEAFF.

This clone was recorded only once. The V call is TRBV9, the J call TRBJ1-2, with unresolved D. V shed 0 bases and J shed 4 bases, with 22 bases lying between them. Germline V gene lookup returns CDR1 SGDLS and CDR2 YYNGEE. The CDR3 consists of 18 residues. The CDR3 sequence is CASSVARGRGRWLYGYTF. CDR3 in DNA: TGTGCCAGCAGCGTAGCCCGAGGTCGAGGTCGGTGGCTCTATGGCTACACCTTC.

The rearrangement uses TRBV6-1 and TRBJ1-4; D might be TRBD1 (6 bases). Trimming shortened V by 4 bases and J by 12 bases, and 9 bases separated the two germline ends. Germline lookup yields CDR1 MNHNS and CDR2 SASEGT. The CDR3 totals 11 residues. The CDR3 loop is CASSAGVELFF. The CDR3 nucleotides read TGTGCCAGCAGTGCAGGGGTAGAACTGTTTTTT.

V and J are TRBV9 and TRBJ2-1; TRBD2 matches 8 bases. After removal of 4 bases from V and 4 bases from J, the junction contained 7 bases not matched to a gene. Germline V gives CDR1 SGDLS, CDR2 YYNGEE. This CDR3 is 15 amino acids long. This CDR3 reads CASSPPGTSYNEQFF. The CDR3 nucleotides read TGTGCCAGCAGCCCCCCGGGGACTAGTTACAATGAGCAGTTCTTC.

This clone was recorded only once. The rearrangement links TRBV10-3 to TRBJ1-1; TRBD1 agrees at 10 bases. With V trimmed by 3 bases and J by 5 bases, 6 bases remained unmatched. This CDR3 has 15 amino acids. Looked up from germline, CDR1 is ENHRY and CDR2 is SYGVKD. Written as DNA, the CDR3 is TGTGCCATCAGTGAAGACAGGGGGCGCACAACTGAAGCTTTCTTT. Amino acid sequence: CAISEDRGRTTEAFF.

This clone turned up a few times. The CDR3 reads CASGSTGTVLIDTQYF. CDR3 nucleotide sequence: TGTGCCAGCGGATCGACCGGGACAGTGCTCATCGATACGCAGTATTTT. This rearrangement joins TRBV21-1 to TRBJ2-3; the table's D gene call, TRBD1, was not cross checked with the DNA. TRBV21-1 is annotated as a pseudogene. The CDR3 runs 16 residues.

The J gene is TRBJ2-2, the V gene TRBV11-3; TRBD1 matches at 7 bases. Germline CDR1 SGHNT, CDR2 YENEEA. This CDR3 is 14 amino acids long. V lost 5 bases to trimming and J lost 7 bases; unmatched junction nucleotides: 7. CDR3 sequence reads: CASSDRVRGGELFF. As DNA, the CDR3 is TGTGCCAGCAGCGACAGGGTCCGCGGCGGGGAGCTGTTTTTT.